This section outlines one TCR beta chain sequence together with its context. This entry is derived from a study of PD-1 blockade in mismatch repair-deficient tumors. Study context: Patients had approximately 11 mismatch repair-deficient cancer types and were previously treated and progressing.

Every patient had mismatch repair deficiency by PCR or immunohistochemistry. The V and J ends lost 3 bases and 3 bases respectively, with 6 bases between them. This CDR3 comprises 12 residues. Germline values: CDR1 SGHKS, CDR2 YYEKEE (reference sequence). Method: immunoSEQ multiplex PCR; TCRdb's copy keeps in-frame clones and lacks some. The sample records about 100,000 clones, 70% to 85% being singletons. The V and J genes are TRBV5-5 and TRBJ1-1; D might be TRBD1 (5 bases). This specimen consisted of peripheral blood, obtained 35 to 37 weeks after starting pembrolizumab. The receptor's source is an adult with mismatch repair-deficient cancer. The CDR3 protein is CASSSGYTEAFF. The CDR3, as DNA: TGTGCCAGCAGCTCAGGGTACACTGAAGCTTTCTTT.